The 9 T cell receptor beta chains below all came from one sample that was sequenced in a study of OX40 agonist ivuxolimab in advanced cancers. Sequenced by immunoSEQ multiplex PCR; TCRdb stores in-frame clones only, minus some. The table shows about 84,000 clones, with approximately 89% occurring only once. Specimen: CD4+ or CD8+ T cells sorted from blood, collected in a trial of the OX40 agonist ivuxolimab. These receptors all come from an adult with an advanced solid tumor such as melanoma, head and neck, liver or kidney cancer.

The rearrangement links TRBV5-4 to TRBJ2-1, with 13 positions matching TRBD2. Germline CDR1 and CDR2: SGHNT and YYREEE (reference sequence). The CDR3 extends over 15 amino acids. Trimming removed 4 bases from V and 6 bases from J; junction bases left unmatched: 4. CDR3 residues: CASSPRTSGSNEQFF. CDR3 in DNA: TGTGCCAGCAGCCCTCGGACTAGCGGGAGCAATGAGCAGTTCTTC.

This clone showed up just once. The chain joins TRBV5-1 to TRBJ1-2; TRBD1 might be the D (6 bases). V lost 2 bases to trimming and J lost 0 bases, with 14 bases between them. Germline CDR1 is SGHRS and CDR2 is YFSETQ. The CDR3 has 16 residues. In DNA, the CDR3 is TGCGCCAGCAGCTTCGGGACACGCCTAGCTAACTATGGCTACACCTTC. This sequence encodes CASSFGTRLANYGYTF.

A few counts support this clone. Other nucleotide sequences from this sample produce the same CDR3. The rearrangement joins TRBV7-9 to TRBJ1-5, with D perhaps matching TRBD1 (5 bases). Germline V gene sequence: CDR1 SEHNR, CDR2 FQNEAQ (reference sequence). V lost 3 bases and J lost 2, with 11 bases in between. The length of the CDR3 is 15 residues. In DNA, the CDR3 is TGTGCCAGCAGCTTGGCGGGGGGAGGCAATCAGCCCCAGCATTTT. This codes for CASSLAGGGNQPQHF.

This chain links TRBV28 with TRBJ1-2; no clear D gene. The ends were cut back, 8 bases at V and 7 bases at J, with 14 bases in the middle. The CDR3 is 12 residues long. CDR1 is MDHEN and CDR2 is SYDVKM in the germline V gene. The DNA for the CDR3 is TGTGCCAGCCGTGACGGTTACTCTGGCTACACCTTC. The encoded protein is CASRDGYSGYTF.

The count of this clone is one. The rearrangement joins TRBV5-1 to TRBJ2-1, with 9 bases aligning to TRBD1. Trimming took 4 bases from V and 9 from J; bases not matched to a gene: 11. The germline V gene has CDR1 SGHRS and CDR2 YFSETQ. The CDR3 loop spans 15 amino acids. The CDR3 region is CASSSSGQGRSEQFF. Here the CDR3 DNA reads TGCGCCAGCAGCAGCTCGGGACAGGGCCGGAGTGAGCAGTTCTTC.

The V call is TRBV11-2, the J call TRBJ2-1, with 9 positions matching TRBD2. The CDR3 has 15 amino acids. CDR1 and CDR2 (germline): SGHAT, FQNNGV. V lost 2 bases to trimming and J lost 2 bases; unmatched junction nucleotides: 1. In DNA, the CDR3 is TGTGCCAGCAGCTTACGACTAGCGGCCTACAATGAGCAGTTCTTC. This codes for CASSLRLAAYNEQFF.

Written as DNA, the CDR3 is TGTGCCAGCAGCGACAGGGACTTTAGCAATCAGCCCCAGCATTTT. Protein: CASSDRDFSNQPQHF. J is TRBJ1-5 and V is TRBV27; 7 bases match TRBD1. The CDR3 contains 15 residues. With 6 bases clipped from V and 0 bases from J, the junction kept 5 bases outside the gene matches. Germline lookup yields CDR1 MNHEY and CDR2 SMNVEV (reference sequence).

The CDR3 loop is CASSLRVEGTQYF. The CDR3 DNA is TGTGCCAGCAGCCTTCGCGTTGAAGGTACGCAGTATTTT. The J gene is TRBJ2-3, the V gene TRBV9; no clear D. V was pared by 4 bases and J by 8 bases, with 14 bases between. CDR1 SGDLS and CDR2 YYNGEE come from the germline V gene. The CDR3 contains 13 residues.

The chain is built from TRBV10-3 and TRBJ2-1, with 7 bases identical to TRBD1. The germline CDR1 and CDR2 sequences are ENHRY and SYGVKD. Trimming took 11 bases from V and 8 from J; bases not matched to a gene: 12. The CDR3 totals 13 residues. CDR3 sequence reads: CALRQGQGDEQFF. Written as DNA, the CDR3 is TGTGCCCTCCGACAGGGCCAGGGAGATGAGCAGTTCTTC.